This T cell receptor beta chain stems from a study of beta chain features in type 1 diabetes (dated by TCRdb to 2017 to 2018). With regard to the full study: Mean age, gender distribution, total cell number and subset yield did not differ between patients and healthy donors. Regulatory and stem cell-like memory subsets were obtained from only 8 patients and roughly 8 healthy donors, while naive and central memory subsets were obtained from all 30 or so donors. Across all samples, some 100,000,000 sorted cells were examined, and cell number per subset correlated strongly with RNA yield. In the study, TCRB repertoires of sorted circulating CD4+ T cell subsets from recently diagnosed type 1 diabetes patients were compared with those of matched healthy donors. What the study reported, not specific to this receptor: Patients with type 1 diabetes made fewer insertions and deleted more nucleotides at VDJ recombination sites, implying thymic rearrangement abnormalities. Sequencing cDNA rather than genomic DNA could over-represent highly expressing activated cells, although activation and CD3 levels did not differ between groups. HLA sub-analyses involved small numbers of individuals, so any influence of HLA type on TCRB rearrangement remained unresolved. The naive, central memory and regulatory TCRB repertoires appeared to resemble one another more closely among patients than among healthy donors. PCR may preferentially amplify shorter templates, but because patient and control samples were amplified and corrected together, any resulting skew would affect both groups equally. A moderate but significant shortening of TCRB CDR3 length was observed in type 1 diabetes patients in all four CD4+ subsets.

From each donor, a single peripheral blood sample of around 120 mL on average was drawn into heparinised tubes. Naive, central memory, regulatory and stem cell-like memory CD4+ T cells were sorted on a BD FACSAria II using a panel including CD45RO, CCR7, CD25, CD127, CD95 and CD27. Every sorted population had a purity above 95%. PBMCs were isolated immediately by Lymphoprep density gradient centrifugation and stained directly without culture. Samples were stained and sorted in pairs, with one healthy donor and one patient per experiment, so that batch effects were minimized. This clone occurred a few times. It lacks a known antigen. Base-call qualities are not available, and no considerably larger clone is one nucleotide away. The entire isolated RNA was reverse transcribed using the High Capacity cDNA Reverse Transcription Kit, and thus expressed TCRB transcripts were sequenced. Deep immunoSEQ sequencing was applied to naive, central memory and regulatory T cell samples, giving an average of about 3.6 million total reads per sample. Sorted cells were lysed in RLT buffer and RNA was extracted with DNase-treated RNeasy Micro or Mini kits, depending on cell number. Each cell subset was processed separately to prevent cross-contamination, with patient and healthy donor samples processed together. The immunoSEQ multiplex PCR was used to amplify TCRB sequences from cDNA, generating 87-bp fragments that spanned the CDR3 region. Sequencing of the amplicons was done on the Illumina HiSeq platform. In the authors' own workflow: Synthetic template baselines were used to correct PCR bias computationally, reads within Hamming distance 2 were collapsed, and singletons that could not be merged were discarded. Reads were aligned against IMGT to assign V, D and J genes, CDR3 length and insertions or deletions at six rearrangement sites. Within each subset, clonotype counts were normalized to the number of sorted cells before true diversity and Gini coefficients were calculated with the tcR R package. The overlap coefficient, calculated on TCRB nucleotide sequences, was used to measure repertoire sharing. Out-of-frame TCRB sequences from naive cells were analyzed to stand in for the pre-selection repertoire. The clones in this table, taken by TCRdb from immuneACCESS, are in-frame only. Not every clone is retained; where verified, under half of the shortfall comes from an unresolved V gene, and the cause of the rest is unknown. That table supplies the V and J calls and clone size; D and trimming were determined from the DNA. The sample records over 650,000 clones, about 14% of which are singletons. In total, the top ten clones hold 0.03% to 0.04% of the sample.

The source of this sequence is a man aged 18 to 30 with type 1 diabetes. The specimen was naive CD4+ T cells from blood. According to the study, the label for this sample's cell subset or site signals: true naive CD4+ T cells.

At the DNA level, the sequence is TGTGCCAGCAGCCCACCGGGACAGGGGATGGGGGAGACCCAGTACTTC. It codes for CASSPPGQGMGETQYF. The chain is assembled from TRBV11-2 and TRBJ2-5, and TRBD1 aligns with 10 junction nucleotides. The CDR3, from cysteine to phenylalanine, totals 16 residues. The read is trimmed to its CDR3 DNA, 48 bases read in frame from base 1. V is cut back by 5 bases and J by 5 bases, with 11 bases in the junction unmatched. Taken from the germline V gene, the CDR1 and CDR2 loops are SGHAT and FQNNGV.